This T cell receptor beta chain emerged from a study of cytomegalovirus exposure and HLA in healthy donors. Broader study findings: Follow-up analysis seemed to connect common viral pathogens with several of the most significant clusters identified. When analyzed later, the rates of TCR association showed variation by HLA locus, with DRB1 the most and HLA-C the fewest. The authors excluded some V segments, including TRBV6-2 and TRBV6-3, as indistinguishable.

Primers for the PCR totalled 60 Vbeta and 13 Jbeta. The repertoire was sequenced with immunoSEQ multiplex PCR; TCRdb's copy has only in-frame clones and lacks some. This sample contains approximately 70,000 clones. Germline-derived CDR1 and CDR2 are SQVTM and ANQGSEA. The CDR3 length is 14 residues. The J segment lost 6 bases and the V segment lost 4 bases, leaving 9 bases of the junction unmatched. In the case of this clone: What it recognizes is unknown.

Sequences were obtained from PBMCs. The rearrangement joins TRBV29-1 to TRBJ1-5; 7 bases are a match to TRBD1. The clonotype originates from a woman in her twenties or thirties in good health and CMV-seronegative. For the CDR3, the DNA is TGCAGCGTTGCCCAGGGGGATATAGGTCAGCCCCAGCATTTT. Translated, it gives CSVAQGDIGQPQHF.